The 15 T cell receptor beta chains presented below share a single source sample, sequenced in a study of T-cell memory formation after mild COVID-19. In TCRdb, the 5' RACE reads were re-called with MiXCR into one record per CDR3 protein. This table holds about 360,000 distinct CDR3 sequences, 10% to 15% found once. Input material: PBMCs or a T cell subset sorted from them (not recorded which). These receptors all come from a man between 18 and 29 years old who had mild COVID-19 (a few samples of this study predate the infection). Cell type and time point are not known.

This clonotype was seen a few times. The chain recombines TRBV6-6 with TRBJ2-3; possible D gene TRBD2, 7 bases. With 0 bases removed from V and 2 bases from J, the gap between germline ends came to 15 bases. The CDR3 is made up of 17 amino acids. Germline CDR1 and CDR2: MNHNY and SVGAGI (reference sequence). The CDR3 DNA reads as TGTGCCAGCAGTTACTCAGGCGCCGGGGGGCCCACAGATACGCAGTATTTT. Protein product: CASSYSGAGGPTDTQYF.

This clonotype was counted only a few times. J is TRBJ2-2 and V is TRBV9, with 8 bases that match TRBD2. Germline lookup yields CDR1 SGDLS and CDR2 YYNGEE. J lost 5 bases, V lost 2 bases, and 5 bases had no gene match. There are 15 residues in the CDR3. The CDR3 sequence: CASSVAPGGTGELFF. In DNA, the CDR3 is TGTGCCAGCAGCGTTGCCCCGGGGGGGACCGGGGAGCTGTTTTTT. The full variable domain, its missing parts supplied by reference TRBV9 and TRBJ2-2, is DSGVTQTPKHLITATGQRVTLRCSPRSGDLSVYWYQQSLDQGLQFLIQYYNGEERAKGNILERFSAQQFPDLHSELNLSSLELGDSALYFCASSVAPGGTGELFFGEGSRLTVL.

This clonotype has ten or more counts. This chain links TRBV18 with TRBJ2-1, with 9 bases matching TRBD1. This CDR3 spans 15 amino acids. CDR1 is KGHSH and CDR2 is LQKENI in the germline V gene. V lost 6 bases to trimming and J lost 6 bases; unmatched junction nucleotides: 9. The CDR3 DNA reads TGTGCCAGCTCCTGGCAACAGGGGGCCTCCAATGAGCAGTTCTTC. Its translation: CASSWQQGASNEQFF. The full variable domain, rest sourced from reference TRBV18 and TRBJ2-1, is NAGVMQNPRHLVRRRGQEARLRCSPMKGHSHVYWYRQLPEEGLKFMVYLQKENIIDESGMPKERFSAEFPKEGPSILRIQQVVRGDSAAYFCASSWQQGASNEQFFGPGTRLTVL.

The rearrangement links TRBV29-1 to TRBJ2-7, with 7 bases identical to TRBD1. The junction had 7 bases not matched to a gene; V was cut back by 5 bases and J by 3 bases. This CDR3 has 13 residues. CDR1 SQVTM and CDR2 ANQGSEA come from the germline V gene. The CDR3 DNA sequence: TGCAGCGTTAAGCAGACAGGGCTCTACGAGCAGTACTTC. Its protein is CSVKQTGLYEQYF.

The rearrangement uses TRBV18 and TRBJ1-1; D unresolved. Trimming removed 3 bases from V and 6 bases from J, with 8 bases in between. Per the germline V gene, CDR1 is KGHSH and CDR2 is LQKENI. The CDR3 sequence is 12 residues long. Here the CDR3 DNA reads TGTGCCAGCTCACCCCTCAGCCCTGAAGCTTTCTTT. Protein product: CASSPLSPEAFF.

In its sample, this clonotype was seen a few times. This rearrangement joins TRBV6-5 to TRBJ2-1; 9 bases fit TRBD1. Germline CDR1 reads MNHEY; CDR2 reads SVGAGI. This CDR3 comprises 15 residues. Trimming removed 0 bases from V and 16 bases from J; junction bases left unmatched: 13. Written as DNA, the CDR3 is TGTGCCAGCAGTTACTCGACGCCGATCCGGGACAGGGTCTTCTTC. Translation gives CASSYSTPIRDRVFF.

This clonotype was seen more than once but under ten times. The chain is built from TRBV19 and TRBJ1-6; D call uncertain. The V end lost 6 bases, the J end lost 7 bases, and 10 bases lay between the germline ends. Germline lookup yields CDR1 LNHDA and CDR2 SQIVND (reference sequence). This CDR3 spans 13 amino acids. The DNA of the CDR3 is TGTGCCAGTAGCGGCGGTGGGAATTCACCCCTCCACTTT. Protein: CASSGGGNSPLHF.

The CDR3 protein is CASSPPSSGGSDTQYF. CDR3 in DNA: TGTGCCAGCTCACCACCTTCTAGCGGGGGGTCAGATACGCAGTATTTT. The V call is TRBV18, the J call TRBJ2-3, with TRBD2 identical over 11 bases. The germline V gene encodes CDR1 KGHSH and CDR2 LQKENI. With 0 bases clipped from V and 4 bases from J, the junction kept 3 bases outside the gene matches. CDR3 length: 16 residues.

This clonotype was seen more than once but under ten times. The chain uses TRBV4-3 and TRBJ1-1, with 8 nucleotides matching TRBD1. V was clipped by 0 bases and J by 5 bases; unmatched bases: 5. The CDR3 loop spans 15 amino acids. Per germline, CDR1 LGHNA and CDR2 YSLEER. CDR3 bases: TGCGCCAGCAGCCAAGATGACAGGGGCGTAACTGAAGCTTTCTTT. This codes for CASSQDDRGVTEAFF.

The rearrangement links TRBV20-1 to TRBJ1-2, with 9 bases matching TRBD1. The CDR3 runs 14 residues. CDR1 DFQATT and CDR2 SNEGSKA come from the germline V gene (reference sequence). The V segment lost 1 base and the J segment 4 bases; nucleotides outside the gene matches: 4. The CDR3 DNA reads as TGCAGTGCTAGAGTTTGGGACAGGGTCTATGGCTACACCTTC. As protein: CSARVWDRVYGYTF.

This rearrangement joins TRBV5-1 to TRBJ2-7; 7 bases line up with TRBD1. V trimming: 4 bases; J trimming: 1 base; junction bases outside the gene matches: 17. This CDR3 has 18 residues. Germline V lookup: CDR1 SGHRS, CDR2 YFSETQ. This CDR3 reads CASSPLQGDGWGSYEQYV. CDR3 sequence (DNA): TGCGCCAGCAGCCCCCTGCAGGGGGACGGTTGGGGATCCTACGAGCAGTACGTC.

The chain couples TRBV7-8 to TRBJ1-5, with D perhaps TRBD1 (6 bases). V lost 4 bases to trimming and J lost 5 bases, with 9 bases between them. The germline V gene has CDR1 SGHVS and CDR2 FQNEAQ. CDR3 length: 13 amino acids. CDR3 DNA sequence: TGTGCCAGCAGCTCGGGGGGCCATCAGCCCCAGCATTTT. Protein sequence: CASSSGGHQPQHF.

This clonotype was found a few times. The rearrangement joins TRBV4-2 to TRBJ2-1; D ambiguous. CDR1 LGHNA and CDR2 YNFKEQ come from the germline V gene. This CDR3 contains 13 residues. V was clipped by 3 bases and J by 5 bases, with 8 bases between them. CDR3 residues: CASSQTRDNEQFF. The CDR3 nucleotides are TGTGCCAGCAGCCAGACAAGAGACAATGAGCAGTTCTTC.

This clonotype was seen ten or more times. The V and J genes are TRBV5-1 and TRBJ2-5; D uncertain. Germline loops: CDR1 SGHRS, CDR2 YFSETQ. The CDR3 is 13 residues long. V gave up 7 bases and J gave up 4 bases, with 14 bases separating them. The CDR3 here is CASRPRTGETQYF. Here the CDR3 DNA reads TGCGCCAGCCGGCCCAGGACCGGAGAGACCCAGTACTTC.

The chain employs TRBV3-1 and TRBJ2-2, with D possibly matching TRBD1 (6 bases). The CDR3 extends over 18 amino acids. The germline CDR1 and CDR2 sequences are LGHDT and YNNKEL (reference sequence). Trimming pared 2 bases from V and 0 bases from J, leaving 16 bases between. The CDR3 reads CASSQHQGSGTNTGELFF. The CDR3 DNA is TGTGCCAGCAGCCAACACCAGGGGTCTGGGACGAACACCGGGGAGCTGTTTTTT.